This T cell receptor beta chain is from a study of shared clonotypes between healthy human individuals. Study-level findings and limits: All-four-donor shared clonotypes had higher generation probabilities than non-shared clonotypes did.

TCRdb's table, derived via immunoSEQ multiplex PCR, lists solely in-frame clones and lacks some. The sample yields 1.5 million to 2.5 million clones, approximately 94% seen once. On this clone itself: The antigen is undetermined.

The V segment lost 8 bases and the J segment 12 bases; nucleotides outside the gene matches: 12. Germline loops: CDR1 LNHDA, CDR2 SQIVND (reference sequence). The CDR3 spans 15 residues. Selected positively for CCR7 and CD45RO-negative, naive CD8 cells excluded terminally differentiated effector memory CD45RA+ cells. The clonotype comes from a man in his late teens or twenties in good health. The V gene is TRBV19, the J gene TRBJ2-1, with 14 bases that match TRBD2. The sequenced sample consisted of naive CD8+ T cells sorted from blood. The CDR3 DNA follows: TGTGCCAGTCAGCTAGGGACTAGCGGGAGAAGTGGGCAGTTCTTC. It specifies CASQLGTSGRSGQFF.